This is a list of T cell receptor beta chains from one sample in a study of CD8 T cells in Susac syndrome. One entry per CDR3 protein results from TCRdb running MiXCR on the immunoSEQ multiplex PCR reads. The repertoire has around 180,000 distinct CDR3 sequences, 80% to 95% of them found once; the top ten carry around 0.097%. Material for sequencing was CD4+ T cells from PBMCs. These receptor sequences come from a human donor with multiple sclerosis. CDR3s include the opening cysteine and the closing phenylalanine or tryptophan. The D gene is left open where the match is weak. Clone size, where shown, is once, few, many, or a class for clones that have expanded.

clone_size: .
d_call: .
j_call: TRBJ1-4
v_call: TRBV6-1
cdr3_aa: CASGPVRNEKLFF
cdr3_nt: TGTGCCAGCGGCCCCGTAAGGAATGAAAAACTGTTTTTT

clone_size: .
d_call: TRBD1
j_call: TRBJ1-6
v_call: TRBV12-3/TRBV12-4
cdr3_aa: CASNGNRGSPLHF
cdr3_nt: TGTGCCAGCAATGGGAACAGGGGATCACCCCTCCACTTT

clone_size: .
d_call: .
j_call: TRBJ2-7
v_call: TRBV5-1
cdr3_aa: CASSLAGSPYYEQYF
cdr3_nt: TGCGCCAGCAGCTTGGCGGGCAGCCCTTACTACGAGCAGTACTTC

clone_size: .
d_call: .
j_call: TRBJ1-1
v_call: TRBV18
cdr3_aa: CASSPRVENTEAFF
cdr3_nt: TGTGCCAGCTCACCTCGCGTAGAGAACACTGAAGCTTTCTTT

clone_size: .
d_call: .
j_call: TRBJ2-3
v_call: TRBV6-5
cdr3_aa: CASRPTREDTQYF
cdr3_nt: TGTGCCAGCAGGCCTACTAGGGAAGATACGCAGTATTTT

clone_size: .
d_call: TRBD2
j_call: TRBJ2-3
v_call: TRBV2
cdr3_aa: CASTWTSDTQYF
cdr3_nt: TGTGCCAGCACCTGGACTAGTGATACGCAGTATTTT

clone_size: .
d_call: .
j_call: TRBJ1-1
v_call: TRBV5-1
cdr3_aa: CASSLVGGLNTEAFF
cdr3_nt: TGCGCCAGCAGCTTGGTCGGGGGTCTGAACACTGAAGCTTTCTTT

clone_size: .
d_call: .
j_call: TRBJ2-3
v_call: TRBV5-1
cdr3_aa: CASSAEGWFTDTQYF
cdr3_nt: TGCGCCAGCAGCGCCGAAGGATGGTTCACAGATACGCAGTATTTT

clone_size: .
d_call: TRBD1
j_call: TRBJ2-1
v_call: TRBV28
cdr3_aa: CASNRQGYNEQFF
cdr3_nt: TGTGCCAGCAATCGACAGGGCTACAATGAGCAGTTCTTC

clone_size: .
d_call: TRBD1
j_call: TRBJ2-2
v_call: TRBV10-1
cdr3_aa: CASSKQGANTGELFF
cdr3_nt: TGCGCCAGCAGCAAACAGGGGGCAAACACCGGGGAGCTGTTTTTT

clone_size: once
d_call: .
j_call: TRBJ2-7
v_call: TRBV5-1
cdr3_aa: CASSADVYEQYF
cdr3_nt: TGCGCCAGCAGCGCCGACGTCTACGAGCAGTACTTC

clone_size: .
d_call: .
j_call: TRBJ2-3
v_call: TRBV7-2
cdr3_aa: CASSTLGGPSDTQYF
cdr3_nt: TGTGCCAGCAGTACCCTCGGGGGCCCCTCAGATACGCAGTATTTT

clone_size: .
d_call: .
j_call: TRBJ2-7
v_call: TRBV20-1
cdr3_aa: CSASFSGSPYEQYF
cdr3_nt: TGCAGTGCGTCCTTCTCGGGAAGTCCCTACGAGCAGTACTTC

clone_size: .
d_call: TRBD1
j_call: TRBJ1-2
v_call: TRBV5-1
cdr3_aa: CASSGQGGNYGYTF
cdr3_nt: TGCGCCAGCAGCGGACAGGGTGGAAACTATGGCTACACCTTC

clone_size: .
d_call: TRBD1
j_call: TRBJ2-6
v_call: TRBV28
cdr3_aa: CASSNPPGQPLSGANVLTF
cdr3_nt: TGTGCCAGCAGTAATCCCCCGGGACAGCCGCTCTCTGGGGCCAACGTCCTGACTTTC

clone_size: once
d_call: .
j_call: TRBJ2-7
v_call: TRBV19
cdr3_aa: CASESRNYEQYF
cdr3_nt: TGTGCCAGTGAGTCGCGGAACTACGAGCAGTACTTC

clone_size: .
d_call: .
j_call: TRBJ1-2
v_call: TRBV2
cdr3_aa: CASSVAREVYGYTF
cdr3_nt: TGTGCCAGCAGTGTGGCCAGGGAGGTCTATGGCTACACCTTC

clone_size: .
d_call: .
j_call: TRBJ2-6
v_call: TRBV15
cdr3_aa: CATSRRGTGANVLTF
cdr3_nt: TGTGCCACCAGCAGACGGGGGACTGGGGCCAACGTCCTGACTTTC

clone_size: .
d_call: .
j_call: TRBJ2-3
v_call: TRBV5-1
cdr3_aa: CASSLVSLEGTDTQYF
cdr3_nt: TGCGCCAGCAGCTTGGTGAGTCTGGAAGGCACAGATACGCAGTATTTT

clone_size: .
d_call: .
j_call: TRBJ1-2
v_call: TRBV3-1
cdr3_aa: CASSLGRRDFGYTF
cdr3_nt: TGTGCCAGCAGCCTGGGACGGCGAGATTTCGGCTACACCTTC

clone_size: .
d_call: .
j_call: TRBJ1-2
v_call: TRBV2
cdr3_aa: CASTMGTRNYGYTF
cdr3_nt: TGTGCCAGCACCATGGGGACACGTAACTATGGCTACACCTTC

clone_size: .
d_call: TRBD2
j_call: TRBJ2-2
v_call: TRBV7-2
cdr3_aa: CASSPRGSTGELFF
cdr3_nt: TGTGCCAGCAGCCCCCGCGGGAGTACCGGGGAGCTGTTTTTT

clone_size: .
d_call: TRBD1
j_call: TRBJ1-2
v_call: TRBV18
cdr3_aa: CASSPDRVHGYTF
cdr3_nt: TGTGCCAGCTCACCCGACAGGGTCCATGGCTACACCTTC

clone_size: .
d_call: .
j_call: TRBJ2-1
v_call: TRBV3-1
cdr3_aa: CASSQGQGLVNEQFF
cdr3_nt: TGTGCCAGCAGCCAAGGACAGGGACTGGTAAATGAGCAGTTCTTC

clone_size: few
d_call: TRBD1
j_call: TRBJ1-1
v_call: TRBV12-3/TRBV12-4
cdr3_aa: CASSPGQGNTEAFF
cdr3_nt: TGTGCCAGCAGCCCGGGACAGGGGAACACTGAAGCTTTCTTT

clone_size: .
d_call: .
j_call: TRBJ2-2
v_call: TRBV2
cdr3_aa: CASSKGNTGELFF
cdr3_nt: TGTGCCAGCAGCAAGGGGAACACCGGGGAGCTGTTTTTT

clone_size: .
d_call: TRBD1
j_call: TRBJ1-1
v_call: TRBV9
cdr3_aa: CASSRTGLNTEAFF
cdr3_nt: TGTGCCAGCAGCCGGACAGGGCTCAACACTGAAGCTTTCTTT